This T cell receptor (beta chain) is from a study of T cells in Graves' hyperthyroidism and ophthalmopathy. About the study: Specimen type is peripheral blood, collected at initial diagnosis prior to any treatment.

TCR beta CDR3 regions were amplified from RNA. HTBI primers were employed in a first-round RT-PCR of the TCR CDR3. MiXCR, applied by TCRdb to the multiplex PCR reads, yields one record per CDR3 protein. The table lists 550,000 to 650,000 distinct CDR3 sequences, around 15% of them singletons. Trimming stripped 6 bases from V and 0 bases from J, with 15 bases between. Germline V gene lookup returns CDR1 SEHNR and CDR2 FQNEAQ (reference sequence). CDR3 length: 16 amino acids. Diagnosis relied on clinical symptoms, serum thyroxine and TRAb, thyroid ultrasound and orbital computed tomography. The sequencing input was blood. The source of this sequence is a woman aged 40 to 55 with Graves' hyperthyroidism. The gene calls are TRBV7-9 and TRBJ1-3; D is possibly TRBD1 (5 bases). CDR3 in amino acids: CASRYDSRASGNTIYF. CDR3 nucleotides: TGTGCCAGCAGGTACGACAGCAGGGCCTCTGGAAACACCATATATTTT. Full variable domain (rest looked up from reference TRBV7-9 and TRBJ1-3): DTGVSQNPRHKITKRGQNVTFRCDPISEHNRLYWYRQTLGQGPEFLTYFQNEAQLEKSRLLSDRFSAERPKGSFSTLEIQRTEQGDSAMYLCASRYDSRASGNTIYFGEGSWLTVV.